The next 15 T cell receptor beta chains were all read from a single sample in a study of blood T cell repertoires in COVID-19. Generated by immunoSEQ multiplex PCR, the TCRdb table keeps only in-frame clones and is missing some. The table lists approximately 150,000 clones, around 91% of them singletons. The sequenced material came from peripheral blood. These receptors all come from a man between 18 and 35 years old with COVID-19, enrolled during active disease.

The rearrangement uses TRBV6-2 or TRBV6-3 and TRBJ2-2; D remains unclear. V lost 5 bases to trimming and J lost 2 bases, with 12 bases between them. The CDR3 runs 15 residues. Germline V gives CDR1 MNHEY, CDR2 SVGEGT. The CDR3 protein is CASSEESDNTGELFF. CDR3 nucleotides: TGTGCCAGCAGTGAGGAATCAGATAACACCGGGGAGCTGTTTTTT.

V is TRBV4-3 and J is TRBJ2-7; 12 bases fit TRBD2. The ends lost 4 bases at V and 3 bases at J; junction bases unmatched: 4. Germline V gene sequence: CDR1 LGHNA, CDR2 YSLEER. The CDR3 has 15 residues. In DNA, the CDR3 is TGCGCCAGCAGCCCTGGACTAGCGGGAAACTACGAGCAGTACTTC. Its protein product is CASSPGLAGNYEQYF.

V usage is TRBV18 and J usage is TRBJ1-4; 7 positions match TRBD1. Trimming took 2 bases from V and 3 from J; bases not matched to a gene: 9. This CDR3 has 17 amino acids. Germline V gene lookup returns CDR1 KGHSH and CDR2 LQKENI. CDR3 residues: CASSPRAPGQPNEKLFF. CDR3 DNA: TGTGCCAGCTCACCAAGGGCCCCGGGACAGCCTAATGAAAAACTGTTTTTT.

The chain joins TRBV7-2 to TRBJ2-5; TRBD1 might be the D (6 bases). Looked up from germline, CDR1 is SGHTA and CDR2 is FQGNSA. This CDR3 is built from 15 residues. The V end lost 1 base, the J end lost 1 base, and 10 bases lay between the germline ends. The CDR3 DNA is TGTGCCAGCAGCTTAGGAGGGACACGCCAAGAGACCCAGTACTTC. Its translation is CASSLGGTRQETQYF.

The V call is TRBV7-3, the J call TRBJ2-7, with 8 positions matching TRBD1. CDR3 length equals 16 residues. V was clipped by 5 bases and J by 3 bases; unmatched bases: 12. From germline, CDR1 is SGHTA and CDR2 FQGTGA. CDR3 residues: CASSPRSDREGYEQYF. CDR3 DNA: TGTGCCAGCAGCCCAAGGTCGGACAGGGAAGGCTACGAGCAGTACTTC.

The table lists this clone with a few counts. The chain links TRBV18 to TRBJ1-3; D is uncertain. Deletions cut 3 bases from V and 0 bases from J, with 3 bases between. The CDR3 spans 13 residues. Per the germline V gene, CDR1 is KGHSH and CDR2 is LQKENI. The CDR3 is CASSPNSGNTIYF. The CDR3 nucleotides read TGTGCCAGCTCACCCAACTCTGGAAACACCATATATTTT.

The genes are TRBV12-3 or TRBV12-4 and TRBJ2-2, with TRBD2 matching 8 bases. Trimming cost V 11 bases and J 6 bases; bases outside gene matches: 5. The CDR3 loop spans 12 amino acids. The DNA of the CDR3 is TGTGCCCTCCGGGAGGGAGCCGGGGAGCTGTTTTTT. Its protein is CALREGAGELFF.

CDR3 loop: CAWSVEGAWLMTEAFF. The CDR3 bases are TGTGCCTGGAGTGTAGAGGGGGCCTGGTTAATGACTGAAGCTTTCTTT. The chain combines TRBV30 with TRBJ1-1, with TRBD1 matching 7 bases. CDR1 and CDR2 from the germline V gene are GTSNPN and SVGIG (reference sequence). The CDR3 is 16 amino acids. V was clipped by 0 bases and J by 5 bases; unmatched bases: 12. The entire variable domain, with the rest obtained from reference TRBV30 and TRBJ1-1, is as follows: SQTIHQWPATLVQPVGSPLSLECTVEGTSNPNLYWYRQAAGRGLQLLFYSVGIGQISSEVPQNLSASRPQDRQFILSSKKLLLSDSGFYLCAWSVEGAWLMTEAFFGQGTRLTVV.

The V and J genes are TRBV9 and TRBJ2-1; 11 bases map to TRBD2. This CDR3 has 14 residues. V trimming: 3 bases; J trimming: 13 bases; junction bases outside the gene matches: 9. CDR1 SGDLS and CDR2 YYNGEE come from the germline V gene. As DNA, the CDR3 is TGTGCCAGCAGCGACGGGACTAGCGGTTTGCTCCAGTTCTTC. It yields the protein CASSDGTSGLLQFF.

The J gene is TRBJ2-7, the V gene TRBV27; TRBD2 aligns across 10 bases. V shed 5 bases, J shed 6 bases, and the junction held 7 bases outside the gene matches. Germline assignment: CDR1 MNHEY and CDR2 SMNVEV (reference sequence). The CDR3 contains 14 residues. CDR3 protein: CASSLGGLATEQYF. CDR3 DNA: TGTGCCAGCAGTCTGGGGGGACTAGCGACCGAGCAGTACTTC.

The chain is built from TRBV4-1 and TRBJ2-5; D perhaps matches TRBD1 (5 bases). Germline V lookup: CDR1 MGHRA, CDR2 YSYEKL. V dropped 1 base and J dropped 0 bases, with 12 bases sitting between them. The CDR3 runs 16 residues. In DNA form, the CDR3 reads TGCGCCAGCAGCCAAGGGCTAGGGGCGAACCAAGAGACCCAGTACTTC. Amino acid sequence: CASSQGLGANQETQYF.

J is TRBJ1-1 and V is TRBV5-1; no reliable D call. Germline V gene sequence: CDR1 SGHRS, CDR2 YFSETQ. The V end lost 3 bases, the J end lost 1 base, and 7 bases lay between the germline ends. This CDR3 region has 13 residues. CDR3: CASSSRENTEAFF. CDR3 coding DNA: TGCGCCAGCAGCTCACGGGAGAACACTGAAGCTTTCTTT.

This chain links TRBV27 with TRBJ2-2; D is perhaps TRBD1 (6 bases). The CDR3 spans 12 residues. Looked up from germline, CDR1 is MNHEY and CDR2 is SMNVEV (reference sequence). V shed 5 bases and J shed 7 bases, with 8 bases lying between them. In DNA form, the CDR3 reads TGTGCCAGCAGTCTCAGGGGCGGGGAGCTGTTTTTT. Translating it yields CASSLRGGELFF.

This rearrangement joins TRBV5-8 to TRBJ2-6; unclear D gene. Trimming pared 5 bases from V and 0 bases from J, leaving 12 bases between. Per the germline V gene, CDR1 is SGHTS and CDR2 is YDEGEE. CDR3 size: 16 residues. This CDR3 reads CASSRVLFSGANVLTF. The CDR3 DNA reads TGTGCCAGCAGTCGGGTCTTATTCTCTGGGGCCAACGTCCTGACTTTC. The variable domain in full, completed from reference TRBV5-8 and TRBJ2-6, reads EAGVTQSPTHLIKTRGQQATLRCSPISGHTSVYWYQQALGLGLQFLLWYDEGEERNRGNFPPRFSGRQFPNYSSELNVNALELEDSALYLCASSRVLFSGANVLTFGAGSRLTVL.

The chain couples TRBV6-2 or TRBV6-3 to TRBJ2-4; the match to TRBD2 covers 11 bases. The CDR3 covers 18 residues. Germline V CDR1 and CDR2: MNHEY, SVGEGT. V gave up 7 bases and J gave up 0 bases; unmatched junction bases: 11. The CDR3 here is CASTPGTSGRLAKNIQYF. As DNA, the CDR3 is TGTGCCAGCACCCCCGGGACTAGCGGTAGATTAGCCAAAAACATTCAGTACTTC.